What follows are 27 T cell receptor beta chains derived from one specimen sequenced in a study of technical replicates of blood from a few donors. Profiled with immunoSEQ multiplex PCR; TCRdb holds only in-frame clones, not every one. Of 80,000 to 90,000 clones listed, 85% to 95% are singletons. Material: T cells isolated from PBMCs. Every receptor here comes from a human donor in good health.

The chain joins TRBV27 to TRBJ1-2, with unresolved D. Germline V gene lookup returns CDR1 MNHEY and CDR2 SMNVEV (reference sequence). Trimming cost V 3 bases and J 7 bases, with 15 bases left between them. The CDR3 covers 14 residues. The CDR3 DNA sequence: TGTGCCAGCAGTTTTGAGGCAGGCCGGGGTGGCTACACCTTC. Translation: CASSFEAGRGGYTF.

The genes are TRBV4-1 and TRBJ1-5; the D gene is possibly TRBD1 (5 bases). Germline CDR1 is MGHRA and CDR2 is YSYEKL. V lost 4 bases and J 5 bases, leaving 9 bases between the germline ends. This CDR3 is built from 13 residues. CDR3 residues: CASSRTPDQPQHF. The CDR3, as DNA: TGCGCCAGCAGCCGGACACCGGATCAGCCCCAGCATTTT.

The chain employs TRBV10-1 and TRBJ1-1; no reliable D call. Germline-derived CDR1 and CDR2 are WNHNN and SYGVQD (reference sequence). V lost 2 bases and J lost 10, with 11 bases in between. The CDR3 is 12 residues long. The CDR3 reads CASSELEGPAFF. As DNA, the CDR3 is TGCGCCAGCAGTGAGCTCGAGGGTCCAGCTTTCTTT.

This clone was observed a handful of times. V gene TRBV18 combines with J gene TRBJ1-4, with 9 bases fitting TRBD1. The CDR3 contains 13 residues. V shed 5 bases and J 7 bases; nucleotides not matched to a gene: 2. Germline CDR1 is KGHSH and CDR2 is LQKENI. The DNA of the CDR3 is TGTGCCAGCTCAACGGACAGGGGTGAAAAACTGTTTTTT. This gives the protein CASSTDRGEKLFF.

This rearrangement joins TRBV7-6 to TRBJ2-3, with 8 bases lining up with TRBD1. Germline-derived CDR1 and CDR2 are SGHVS and FNYEAQ. V was clipped by 1 base and J by 2 bases; unmatched bases: 5. This CDR3 has 16 amino acids. Here the CDR3 DNA reads TGTGCCAGCAGCTTAGTAGGGACAGGAATCACAGATACGCAGTATTTT. This gives the protein CASSLVGTGITDTQYF.

The J gene is TRBJ1-1, the V gene TRBV2; possibly TRBD1 for D (5 bases). Germline V lookup: CDR1 SNHLY, CDR2 FYNNEI. The CDR3 is made up of 14 amino acids. V was clipped by 5 bases and J by 0 bases, with 10 bases between them. The CDR3 sequence is CASSSTAMNTEAFF. The CDR3 coding sequence is TGTGCCAGCAGTTCGACAGCAATGAACACTGAAGCTTTCTTT.

The chain carries TRBV28 and TRBJ1-5; D is unresolved. The V gene lost 3 bases and the J gene lost 0 bases, with 12 bases spanning the gap. CDR1 is MDHEN, CDR2 SYDVKM, per germline. CDR3 length: 16 amino acids. DNA for the CDR3: TGTGCCAGCAGTTTGATGGGCAGAAATAGCAATCAGCCCCAGCATTTT. Residues: CASSLMGRNSNQPQHF.

This clone was seen only once. The rearrangement uses TRBV6-5 and TRBJ2-5; 10 bases line up with TRBD2. Germline V gene sequence: CDR1 MNHEY, CDR2 SVGAGI. J gave up 5 bases and V 4 bases, and 10 bases lay outside the gene matches. The CDR3 runs 16 residues. For the CDR3, the DNA is TGTGCCAGCAGTTCCGGACTAGCGGCCGGGGCGGAGACCCAGTACTTC. Translated: CASSSGLAAGAETQYF.

The genes are TRBV9 and TRBJ2-7, with 10 bases that match TRBD1. The CDR3 spans 15 residues. V dropped 2 bases and J dropped 2; count of bases not matched to a gene: 4. The germline CDR1 and CDR2 sequences are SGDLS and YYNGEE. The chain's CDR3 is CASSVQGQGTYEQYF. CDR3 DNA sequence: TGTGCCAGCAGCGTTCAGGGACAGGGGACCTACGAGCAGTACTTC.

V is TRBV10-3 and J is TRBJ2-1; TRBD2 matches at 10 bases. The J segment lost 7 bases and the V segment lost 6 bases, leaving 6 bases of the junction unmatched. The germline V gene encodes CDR1 ENHRY and CDR2 SYGVKD. CDR3 length: 14 amino acids. In nucleotides, the CDR3 is TGTGCCATCAGACTGCCTAGCGGGAGTAATGAGCAGTTCTTC. Translated, it gives CAIRLPSGSNEQFF.

Only one count was recorded for this clone. The chain links TRBV7-9 to TRBJ1-6, with D uncertain. CDR3 size: 14 residues. V lost 5 bases and J lost 8, with 13 bases in between. Germline CDR1 and CDR2: SEHNR and FQNEAQ (reference sequence). CDR3 loop: CASSEGLSYSPLHF. The CDR3 nucleotides are TGTGCCAGCAGCGAGGGTCTATCTTATTCACCCCTCCACTTT.

The chain joins TRBV13 to TRBJ1-1; unclear D gene. The ends were cut back, 3 bases at V and 1 base at J, with 9 bases in the middle. The germline CDR1 and CDR2 sequences are PRHDT and FYEKMQ (reference sequence). The CDR3 totals 14 residues. Here the CDR3 reads CASSFMRQNTEAFF. As DNA, the CDR3 is TGTGCCAGCAGCTTTATGAGGCAGAACACTGAAGCTTTCTTT.

The chain joins TRBV5-3 to TRBJ1-1; 7 bases are shared with TRBD1. TRBV5-3 carries the ORF label, with uncertain function. This CDR3 spans 16 amino acids. Trimming removed 4 bases from V and 1 base from J; junction bases left unmatched: 10. CDR3 bases: TGTGCCAGAAGCCCAGACGGGACAGAGAGGAACACTGAAGCTTTCTTT. Amino acids: CARSPDGTERNTEAFF.

The genes are TRBV7-3 and TRBJ1-1; D unclear. The CDR3 is 13 residues long. Germline V CDR1 and CDR2: SGHTA, FQGTGA. The V end was cut by 3 bases, the J end by 4 bases, with 9 bases between. The CDR3 spells CASSFAGSTEAFF. CDR3 DNA sequence: TGTGCCAGCAGCTTTGCAGGAAGCACTGAAGCTTTCTTT.

This clone appeared a single time. The chain has TRBV5-4 and TRBJ2-7; 7 nucleotides match TRBD1. The CDR3 totals 14 residues. Germline V lookup: CDR1 SGHNT, CDR2 YYREEE (reference sequence). V was clipped by 4 bases and J by 6 bases; unmatched bases: 10. The CDR3 reads CASSRRDRDLEQYF. The CDR3 bases are TGTGCCAGCAGCCGGAGAGACAGGGACCTCGAGCAGTACTTC.

This clone was detected a few times. The CDR3 region has the DNA TGCGCCAGCAGACTCAACTCCTACAATGAGCAGTTCTTC. Protein sequence: CASRLNSYNEQFF. This rearrangement joins TRBV10-2 to TRBJ2-1, with unresolved D. The ends were cut back, 6 bases at V and 0 bases at J, with 6 bases in the middle. CDR3 size: 13 residues. The germline V gene has CDR1 WSHSY and CDR2 SAAADI.

The chain is built from TRBV15 and TRBJ2-7; 7 bases match TRBD2. The CDR3 runs 16 residues. The V and J ends lost 0 bases and 6 bases, in that order; junction bases with no gene match: 11. Germline CDR1 reads LNHNV; CDR2 reads YYDKDF (reference sequence). Written as DNA, the CDR3 is TGTGCCACCAGCAGAGAGGGGGGGGTCCCGCCGGGCGAGCAGTACTTC. Encoded protein: CATSREGGVPPGEQYF.

This chain links TRBV10-2 with TRBJ2-2, with D unresolved. The germline gives CDR1 WSHSY, CDR2 SAAADI. The CDR3 runs 14 residues. Between the trimmed V and J ends, which lost 11 bases and 4 bases, there was a span of 17 bases. The CDR3 DNA follows: TGCGCCGCTATTGATATCTTTCCCACCGGGGAGCTGTTTTTT. Its translation: CAAIDIFPTGELFF.

This clone has just one count. J is TRBJ1-6 and V is TRBV6-1; 7 bases fit TRBD1. CDR1 MNHNS and CDR2 SASEGT come from the germline V gene. This CDR3 spans 16 amino acids. J was trimmed by 5 bases and V by 2 bases; bases with no gene match: 6. DNA of the CDR3: TGTGCCAGCAGTGAATGGGGGACAGCAAATAATTCACCCCTCCACTTT. Its translation is CASSEWGTANNSPLHF.

The V call is TRBV6-5, the J call TRBJ1-1, with TRBD1 matching over 9 bases. Germline loops: CDR1 MNHEY, CDR2 SVGAGI. The CDR3 sequence is 16 residues long. V gave up 2 bases and J gave up 4 bases; unmatched junction bases: 8. The CDR3 sequence: CASSYVGTGRVTEAFF. Here the CDR3 DNA reads TGTGCCAGCAGTTACGTTGGGACAGGGCGAGTCACTGAAGCTTTCTTT.

The rearrangement uses TRBV7-9 and TRBJ2-1; TRBD2 might be the D (5 bases). This CDR3 region has 17 residues. The germline CDR1 and CDR2 sequences are SEHNR and FQNEAQ (reference sequence). V was cut by 0 bases and J by 4 bases, with 16 bases left in between. CDR3 DNA: TGTGCCAGCAGCTTAGCGCCCTTGGGAGAGGGATACAATGAGCAGTTCTTC. Protein: CASSLAPLGEGYNEQFF.

This sequence joins TRBV6-1 and TRBJ2-1; the D gene is possibly TRBD2 (5 bases). V gave up 7 bases and J gave up 8 bases, with 15 bases separating them. The CDR3 runs 13 residues. The germline gives CDR1 MNHNS, CDR2 SASEGT. The CDR3 loop reads CASKRGSGDEQFF. The CDR3 DNA is TGTGCCAGCAAACGGGGTTCTGGGGATGAGCAGTTCTTC.

The chain couples TRBV6-5 to TRBJ1-1; 9 positions match TRBD1. V shed 7 bases, J shed 1 base, and the junction held 1 base outside the gene matches. Per the germline V gene, CDR1 is MNHEY and CDR2 is SVGAGI. This CDR3 spans 13 amino acids. CDR3 protein: CASMGQGNTEAFF. In DNA, the CDR3 is TGTGCCAGCATGGGACAGGGGAACACTGAAGCTTTCTTT.

This sequence joins TRBV10-2 and TRBJ2-3; TRBD2 agrees at 9 bases. Per the germline V gene, CDR1 is WSHSY and CDR2 is SAAADI. CDR3 size: 15 residues. J gave up 4 bases and V 4 bases, and 6 bases lay outside the gene matches. In DNA, the CDR3 is TGCGCCAGCAGTGTTGATAGCGGGGGCGCAGATACGCAGTATTTT. It translates to CASSVDSGGADTQYF.

V is TRBV5-8 and J is TRBJ1-1, with D possibly matching TRBD1 (6 bases). CDR3 length equals 19 residues. CDR1 SGHTS and CDR2 YDEGEE come from the germline V gene. Trimming left V 0 bases short and J 3 bases short, with 24 bases between. The CDR3 sequence is CASSLAYRVDFIWDTEAFF. The CDR3 DNA reads TGTGCCAGCAGCTTGGCCTACAGGGTGGATTTCATTTGGGACACTGAAGCTTTCTTT.

The chain carries TRBV2 and TRBJ1-2, with D uncertain. CDR3 length equals 14 residues. V dropped 7 bases and J dropped 6 bases, with 18 bases sitting between them. CDR1 SNHLY and CDR2 FYNNEI come from the germline V gene. The CDR3 DNA is TGTGCCAGCACTAGGTGGCAGCCTGAGGATGGCTACACCTTC. Protein product: CASTRWQPEDGYTF. The entire variable domain, with the rest obtained from reference TRBV2 and TRBJ1-2, is as follows: EPEVTQTPSHQVTQMGQEVILRCVPISNHLYFYWYRQILGQKVEFLVSFYNNEISEKSEIFDDQFSVERPDGSNFTLKIRSTKLEDSAMYFCASTRWQPEDGYTFGSGTRLTVV.

The chain employs TRBV6-1 and TRBJ2-4, with TRBD1 as a possible D gene (6 bases). The V gene's germline CDR1 is MNHNS and CDR2 SASEGT. With 5 bases removed from V and 10 bases from J, the gap between germline ends came to 12 bases. This CDR3 region has 12 residues. The CDR3 reads CASSLGDTIQYF. The DNA for the CDR3 is TGTGCCAGCAGTTTAGGGGACACGATTCAGTACTTC.